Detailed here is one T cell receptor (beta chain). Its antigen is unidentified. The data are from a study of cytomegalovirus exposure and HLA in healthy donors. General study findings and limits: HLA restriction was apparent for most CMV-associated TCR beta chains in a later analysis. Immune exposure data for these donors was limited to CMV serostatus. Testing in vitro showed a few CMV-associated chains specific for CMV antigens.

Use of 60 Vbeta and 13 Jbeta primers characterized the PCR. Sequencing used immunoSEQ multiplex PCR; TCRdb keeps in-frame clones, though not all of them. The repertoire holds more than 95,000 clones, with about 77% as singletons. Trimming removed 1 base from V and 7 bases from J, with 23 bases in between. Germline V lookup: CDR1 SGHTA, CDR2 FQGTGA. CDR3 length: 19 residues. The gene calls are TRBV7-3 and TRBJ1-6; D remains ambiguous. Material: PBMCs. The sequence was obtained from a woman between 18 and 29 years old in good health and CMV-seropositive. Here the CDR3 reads CASSLKSDVIVVRNSPLHF. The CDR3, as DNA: TGTGCCAGCAGCTTAAAATCCGATGTGATAGTGGTGAGGAATTCACCCCTCCACTTT.